This is a list of T cell receptor beta chains from one sample in a study of shared clonotypes between healthy human individuals. Using immunoSEQ multiplex PCR, the repertoire was profiled, and TCRdb retains in-frame clones only, with some absent. This table holds some 380,000 clones, around 96% found once. The sequenced sample was memory CD8+ T cells sorted from blood. The receptors here all came from a young man in good health. The CDR3 runs from the conserved cysteine through the conserved F or W. The D gene is left open where the match is weak.

>TRBV5-1|.
CASSLDRDTQYF
>TRBV28|TRBD2
CASRRTSGSTGELFF
>TRBV21-1|.
CASSKELAGVTDTQYF
>TRBV5-1|.
CASSLEQDRNTEAFF
>TRBV18|TRBD2
CASSPPGLAGVEQFF
>TRBV27|.
CASSLKRHSYEQYF
>TRBV5-1|.
CASSPGPSYGYTF
>TRBV18|.
CASSLDRQSYEQYF
>TRBV27|.
CASGWSYTEAFF
>TRBV5-1|.
CASSFGPTSPYTDTQYF
>TRBV19|TRBD1
CASKSLPTGVTNSPLHF
>TRBV5-4|TRBD2
CASSPRTSSNEQFF
>TRBV29-1|.
CSVAQETQYF
>TRBV25-1|TRBD1
CASSGTGLGQPQHF
>TRBV5-1|.
CASSLGPSDGYTF
>TRBV5-1|.
CASSLAGANVLTF
>TRBV15|.
CATSEGDRVGNQPQHF
>TRBV30|.
CAWTLAPYNEQFF
>TRBV7-9|TRBD1
CASRERPTRTGGGDTQYF
>TRBV30|.
CAWRRPPLPRSSDTQYF
>TRBV28|.
CASSFISSNQPQHF
>TRBV7-9|.
CASSLTFGQRNTEAFF
>TRBV9|.
CASSVGGVNTGELFF
>TRBV2|TRBD2
CASCTPGLAGLFSSYNEQFF
>TRBV29-1|.
CSPSGTEAFF
>TRBV27|.
CASSLFQGHQPQHF
>TRBV7-9|.
CASSFRPGTYNEQFF
>TRBV28|TRBD1
CASRTPGQDLNEQFF
>TRBV6-5|.
CASSYSHRDTEAFF
>TRBV27|.
CASRSFGQNTEAFF
>TRBV4-1|.
CASSQDLLRAPYEQYF
>TRBV4-1|.
CASSQPTRGGELFF
>TRBV7-6|.
CASSATGTQQFF
>TRBV5-1|TRBD2
CASSLFTSGNNEQFF
>TRBV6-5|TRBD1
CASSYAGQGRYEQYF
>TRBV19|.
CASSITTYSNQPQHF
>TRBV2|.
CASMIDTQYF
>TRBV7-9|TRBD2
CASSSEREGWYEQYF
>TRBV7-6|.
CASSAVEAFYTF
>TRBV19|TRBD2
CASSITSGRWNEQFF
>TRBV7-2|.
CASSLYETQYF
>TRBV7-9|.
CASSFSNRVQGELFF
>TRBV18|.
CASSGTRYEQYF
>TRBV4-1|.
CASSQGQVMGEQFF
>TRBV7-9|.
CASSTRVYEKLFF
>TRBV5-4|.
CASSFPTGELFF
>TRBV11-2|TRBD2
CASSPGLAGETQYF
>TRBV4-2|.
CASSPVSGTVNTGELFF
>TRBV5-4|.
CASSLTSTDTQYF
>TRBV10-3|.
CAISARQQGMNTEAFF
>TRBV11-1|.
CASSGTAVYEQYF
>TRBV4-2|.
CASSHPIGGDSGNTIYF
>TRBV7-3|TRBD1
CASSWTGGDTGELFF
>TRBV28|.
CASSFTREQFF
>TRBV27|TRBD1
CASSGQGGQPQHF
>TRBV7-9|.
CASSLITSGELFF
>TRBV7-9|TRBD1
CASSLNRGPYGYTF